The 27 T cell receptor beta chains reported below all come from one sample, sequenced in a study of T-cell memory formation after mild COVID-19 (dated by TCRdb to about 2021). The method was 5' RACE. The reads were generated on an Illumina NovaSeq 6000. TCRdb ran its own pipeline on the public reads, namely fastp trimming at Q25 and MiXCR clone calling, and kept in-frame beta chains. Identical CDR3 protein sequences are pooled into one entry, listed with their most common genes and DNA. The sample has under 650,000 distinct CDR3 sequences on record, roughly 17% of them singletons. The ten biggest clones cover 9.5% to 15% of the sample. Sequences were obtained from PBMCs or a T cell subset sorted from them (not recorded which). The origin of the receptors is an adult woman who had mild COVID-19 (a few samples of this study predate the infection). The sample titles of this study are shuffled in the database, so cell type and time point are left out; the donor was told from shared clones.

Only a few counts were recorded for this clonotype. The chain carries TRBV21-1 and TRBJ1-1; the table's D call, TRBD1, has no DNA check behind it. TRBV21-1 is described as a pseudogene. This CDR3 region has 14 residues. This CDR3 is CASSTPGPEDEAFF. CDR3 sequence (DNA): TGTGCCAGCAGCACACCGGGACCGGAGGATGAAGCTTTCTTT.

This clonotype appeared a few times. The rearrangement links TRBV14 to TRBJ2-3, with 9 bases fitting TRBD2. The germline gives CDR1 SGHDN, CDR2 FVKESK. CDR3 length: 16 residues. V trimming: 4 bases; J trimming: 0 bases; junction bases outside the gene matches: 5. CDR3 in DNA: TGTGCCAGCAGCCCCCTCCTAGCGGGGAGCACAGATACGCAGTATTTT. Translated: CASSPLLAGSTDTQYF.

This CDR3 is CASSFGGGGYTF. For the CDR3, the DNA is TGTGCCAGCAGCTTTGGGGGAGGCGGCTACACCTTC. This chain uses TRBV5-6 with TRBJ1-2, with D tentatively TRBD1 (5 bases). V lost 2 bases to trimming and J lost 8 bases, with 10 bases between them. The CDR3 totals 12 residues. Germline loops: CDR1 SGHDT, CDR2 YYEEEE.

This clonotype came up a few times. The chain recombines TRBV7-9 with TRBJ2-7; 8 nucleotides line up with TRBD2. With V trimmed by 4 bases and J by 3 bases, 14 bases remained unmatched. Germline V gives CDR1 SEHNR, CDR2 FQNEAQ (reference sequence). The CDR3 has 17 amino acids. The CDR3 bases are TGTGCCAGCAGCTCAATACTGGAGCGGGAGCTTGTCTACGAGCAGTACTTC. Its protein product is CASSSILERELVYEQYF. The whole variable domain, remainder taken from reference TRBV7-9 and TRBJ2-7, is DTGVSQNPRHKITKRGQNVTFRCDPISEHNRLYWYRQTLGQGPEFLTYFQNEAQLEKSRLLSDRFSAERPKGSFSTLEIQRTEQGDSAMYLCASSSILERELVYEQYFGPGTRLTVT.

The chain uses TRBV12-3 or TRBV12-4 and TRBJ2-2; TRBD2 might be the D (6 bases). Trimming took 7 bases from V and 6 from J, leaving 24 bases between them. This CDR3 comprises 17 residues. CDR3 nucleotide sequence: TGTGCCAGCAATCACTATCGGGTACTAGCCTCGGCCGGGGAGCTGTTTTTT. It encodes CASNHYRVLASAGELFF.

This clonotype has more than one count but fewer than ten. The gene calls are TRBV6-5 and TRBJ2-7; 10 bases agree with TRBD1. V shed 10 bases and J 1 base; nucleotides not matched to a gene: 1. CDR3 size: 12 residues. Germline V gene data show CDR1 as MNHEY and CDR2 as SVGAGI. DNA for the CDR3: TGTGCCACGGGACAGGGGTCCTACGAGCAGTACTTC. Translated, it gives CATGQGSYEQYF.

This clonotype was seen a handful of times. The V and J genes are TRBV6-6 and TRBJ1-6; D remains ambiguous. Germline-derived CDR1 and CDR2 are MNHNY and SVGAGI (reference sequence). CDR3 length equals 13 residues. V was clipped by 3 bases and J by 7 bases, with 7 bases between them. The CDR3 protein is CASSYTPNSPLHF. CDR3 sequence (DNA): TGTGCCAGCAGTTATACCCCCAATTCACCCCTCCACTTT.

This clonotype has just a few counts. The CDR3 spells CASSPPWQSNTEAFF. In nucleotides, the CDR3 is TGTGCCAGCAGTCCCCCATGGCAGTCGAACACTGAAGCTTTCTTT. The rearrangement links TRBV12-3 or TRBV12-4 to TRBJ1-1; D is unresolved. Trimming removed 5 bases from V and 1 base from J, with 14 bases in between. This CDR3 spans 15 amino acids.

The table lists this clonotype with a few counts. The CDR3 is CASSVGTIQGAKDSPLHF. The CDR3 DNA follows: TGTGCCAGCAGCGTAGGAACTATACAGGGGGCGAAAGATTCACCCCTCCACTTT. V is TRBV9 and J is TRBJ1-6, with TRBD1 matching over 9 bases. CDR3 length equals 18 residues. J gave up 8 bases and V 0 bases, and 12 bases lay outside the gene matches. In germline, CDR1 is SGDLS, CDR2 YYNGEE.

The DNA for the CDR3 is TGCGCCAGCAGCTTGGGTCGGGACTTTAATGAGCAGTTCTTC. This encodes CASSLGRDFNEQFF. V gene TRBV5-1 combines with J gene TRBJ2-1; perhaps TRBD2 as D (6 bases). The CDR3 consists of 14 residues. Germline lookup yields CDR1 SGHRS and CDR2 YFSETQ. V shed 0 bases and J shed 7 bases, with 11 bases lying between them.

This clonotype was found a few times. The genes are TRBV11-3 and TRBJ2-7; no firm D call. From germline, CDR1 is SGHNT and CDR2 YENEEA. Trimming removed 5 bases from V and 4 bases from J, with 15 bases in between. The CDR3 is 14 amino acids. The CDR3 bases are TGTGCCAGCAGCGGGTTACTGGGGTCTTACGAGCAGTACTTC. It encodes CASSGLLGSYEQYF.

This clonotype has a count of ten or more. The CDR3 loop reads CASSLALAGVGEQFF. The CDR3 DNA follows: TGCGCCAGCAGCTTGGCACTAGCGGGAGTCGGAGAGCAGTTCTTC. The V gene is TRBV5-1, the J gene TRBJ2-1; 11 positions agree with TRBD2. V shed 0 bases and J 10 bases; nucleotides not matched to a gene: 6. The germline gives CDR1 SGHRS, CDR2 YFSETQ. This CDR3 region has 15 residues.

The chain links TRBV5-6 to TRBJ2-7; TRBD1 might be the D (5 bases). Trimming took off 1 base at V and 3 bases at J, with 11 bases between the two ends. The CDR3 is 14 amino acids. Germline lookup yields CDR1 SGHDT and CDR2 YYEEEE. CDR3: CASSLTGSRYEQYF. DNA of the CDR3: TGTGCCAGCAGCTTGACAGGTTCCCGCTACGAGCAGTACTTC.

V usage is TRBV27 and J usage is TRBJ1-2, with D possibly TRBD1 on 6 matching bases. The length of the CDR3 is 13 residues. Trimming shortened V by 6 bases and J by 7 bases, and 15 bases separated the two germline ends. The germline gives CDR1 MNHEY, CDR2 SMNVEV (reference sequence). The CDR3, as DNA: TGTGCCAGCAGATTACCGGGGGCGGGTGGCTACACCTTC. Protein product: CASRLPGAGGYTF.

This clonotype was seen a handful of times. This chain links TRBV7-9 with TRBJ2-7; D is unclear. Per germline, CDR1 SEHNR and CDR2 FQNEAQ (reference sequence). The ends were cut back, 5 bases at V and 4 bases at J, with 18 bases in the middle. The CDR3 runs to 15 residues. The CDR3 protein is CASSPSATGSYEQYF. The CDR3, as DNA: TGTGCCAGCAGCCCCTCAGCGACCGGCTCTTACGAGCAGTACTTC. The whole variable domain, remainder taken from reference TRBV7-9 and TRBJ2-7, is DTGVSQNPRHKITKRGQNVTFRCDPISEHNRLYWYRQTLGQGPEFLTYFQNEAQLEKSRLLSDRFSAERPKGSFSTLEIQRTEQGDSAMYLCASSPSATGSYEQYFGPGTRLTVT.

This chain links TRBV9 with TRBJ2-7; 10 bases agree with TRBD2. This CDR3 is 15 amino acids long. J gave up 5 bases and V 0 bases, and 5 bases lay outside the gene matches. CDR1 is SGDLS and CDR2 is YYNGEE in the germline V gene. DNA for the CDR3: TGTGCCAGCAGCGTAGGCCTAGCGGGAGTAGACGAGCAGTACTTC. Translated, it gives CASSVGLAGVDEQYF.

At least ten counts were recorded for this clonotype. This chain uses TRBV6-2 or TRBV6-3 with TRBJ1-2; perhaps TRBD1 as D (5 bases). Germline CDR1 reads MNHEY; CDR2 reads SVGEGT. This CDR3 comprises 12 residues. The V end was cut by 7 bases, the J end by 5 bases, with 11 bases between. CDR3 sequence reads: CASNGRAYGYTF. The CDR3, as DNA: TGTGCCAGCAATGGCAGGGCGTATGGCTACACCTTC.

The rearrangement links TRBV7-2 to TRBJ2-5; D possibly matches TRBD1 or TRBD2 (5 bases each). This CDR3 is built from 14 residues. Between the trimmed V and J ends, which lost 5 bases and 4 bases, there was a span of 14 bases. The germline V gene has CDR1 SGHTA and CDR2 FQGNSA. The CDR3 DNA reads as TGTGCCAGCAGCCGCGCACAGAGGGGAGAGACCCAGTACTTC. Its protein is CASSRAQRGETQYF.

This clonotype was detected a few times. The chain recombines TRBV7-8 with TRBJ2-7; D unresolved. CDR3 length equals 15 residues. Germline-derived CDR1 and CDR2 are SGHVS and FQNEAQ. V shed 5 bases and J shed 0 bases, with 14 bases lying between them. CDR3 in DNA: TGTGCCAGCAGCGGCAGTAGGGAAAGCTCCTACGAGCAGTACTTC. Protein sequence: CASSGSRESSYEQYF.

Many counts were recorded for this clonotype. The rearrangement links TRBV11-2 to TRBJ2-5, with D perhaps given as TRBD1 or TRBD2 (6 bases each). The germline V gene encodes CDR1 SGHAT and CDR2 FQNNGV. This CDR3 contains 14 residues. V dropped 2 bases and J dropped 5 bases, with 12 bases sitting between them. The CDR3 bases are TGTGCCAGCAGCTTAATGGGGGGCCGGGAGACCCAGTACTTC. Translation gives CASSLMGGRETQYF.

The chain is built from TRBV7-9 and TRBJ1-4; a weak D match, TRBD1 (6 bases). Trimming removed 11 bases from V and 4 bases from J, with 23 bases in between. Germline V lookup: CDR1 SEHNR, CDR2 FQNEAQ (reference sequence). This CDR3 has 16 amino acids. The CDR3 sequence: CASQQMGGHRNEKLFF. The CDR3 DNA reads as TGTGCCTCCCAGCAGATGGGGGGACACCGTAATGAAAAACTGTTTTTT.

This sequence joins TRBV7-9 and TRBJ1-1, with 8 bases matching TRBD1. The CDR3 has 14 residues. Germline CDR1 SEHNR, CDR2 FQNEAQ (reference sequence). The junction had 5 bases not matched to a gene; V was cut back by 2 bases and J by 6 bases. This chain's CDR3 is CASSLQGAIAEAFF. CDR3 coding DNA: TGTGCCAGCAGCTTACAGGGGGCGATCGCTGAAGCTTTCTTT.

V usage is TRBV7-2 and J usage is TRBJ1-1; D gene ambiguous. Germline V gives CDR1 SGHTA, CDR2 FQGNSA. Trimming pared 5 bases from V and 3 bases from J, leaving 13 bases between. The CDR3 has 14 amino acids. The CDR3 loop reads CASSAQLGDTEAFF. Here the CDR3 DNA reads TGTGCCAGCAGCGCCCAATTGGGAGACACTGAAGCTTTCTTT.

This chain joins TRBV5-5 and TRBJ2-2; D is ambiguous. Between the trimmed V and J ends, which lost 1 base and 0 bases, there was a span of 16 bases. Per germline, CDR1 SGHKS and CDR2 YYEKEE (reference sequence). The CDR3 contains 18 residues. CDR3 sequence reads: CASSLLELQNSNTGELFF. CDR3 nucleotides: TGTGCCAGCAGCTTGTTAGAGCTACAGAACTCGAACACCGGGGAGCTGTTTTTT. The whole variable domain, filled in from reference TRBV5-5 and TRBJ2-2, reads DAGVTQSPTHLIKTRGQQVTLRCSPISGHKSVSWYQQVLGQGPQFIFQYYEKEERGRGNFPDRFSARQFPNYSSELNVNALLLGDSALYLCASSLLELQNSNTGELFFGEGSRLTVL.

The chain carries TRBV4-1 and TRBJ2-1; TRBD1 aligns across 9 bases. CDR1 and CDR2 from the germline V gene are MGHRA and YSYEKL. V gave up 1 base and J gave up 4 bases; unmatched junction bases: 5. This CDR3 has 16 residues. The CDR3 protein is CASSQGTGQGYNEQFF. As DNA, the CDR3 is TGCGCCAGCAGCCAAGGCACGGGACAGGGATACAATGAGCAGTTCTTC.

This clonotype was picked up a small number of times. The V call is TRBV29-1, the J call TRBJ2-2; D possibly uses TRBD1 or TRBD2 (5 bases each). Germline V CDR1 and CDR2: SQVTM, ANQGSEA. Trimming removed 3 bases from V and 6 bases from J, with 17 bases in between. The CDR3 contains 15 residues. CDR3 sequence reads: CSVEGGTGGPGELFF. CDR3 DNA: TGCAGCGTTGAGGGCGGAACAGGCGGGCCCGGGGAGCTGTTTTTT.

The chain has TRBV6-2 or TRBV6-3 and TRBJ2-1; no reliable D call. CDR3 length equals 15 residues. CDR1 MNHEY and CDR2 SVGEGT come from the germline V gene. Trimming removed 0 bases from V and 2 bases from J, with 8 bases in between. The CDR3 is CASSYSSPAYNEQFF. The CDR3 DNA reads TGTGCCAGCAGTTACTCCAGCCCGGCCTACAATGAGCAGTTCTTC.